A single sample is the source of the 18 T cell receptor beta chains below, sequenced in a study of molecular identifiers for immune sequencing clone quantification. A single record per CDR3 protein comes from TCRdb applying MiXCR to the PCR reads. The sample carries approximately 670,000 distinct CDR3 sequences, about 20% recorded once. Sequencing was done on a sample of naive CD8+ T cells from blood, with Jurkat cell RNA spiked in. Subset noted: FACS-sorted CD8+CD4-CCR7+CD45RA+ naive T cells. The receptors originated from a human donor in good health. Some libraries in this study had Jurkat cell RNA spiked in.

This clonotype came up many times. The J gene is TRBJ2-6, the V gene TRBV24-1, with D tentatively TRBD1 or TRBD2 (5 bases each). The germline gives CDR1 KGHDR, CDR2 SFDVKD. Trimming removed 5 bases from V and 0 bases from J, with 7 bases in between. The CDR3 is 15 residues long. The CDR3 here is CATSGGTSGANVLTF. The DNA of the CDR3 is TGTGCCACCAGTGGAGGGACCTCTGGGGCCAACGTCCTGACTTTC.

The chain uses TRBV27 and TRBJ2-3; D not certain. Per germline, CDR1 MNHEY and CDR2 SMNVEV (reference sequence). The CDR3 spans 16 residues. V was clipped by 6 bases and J by 6 bases, with 22 bases between them. The CDR3 DNA is TGTGCCAGCAGGCTAACCTCTGCGTCAGGAGCCGATACGCAGTATTTT. It specifies CASRLTSASGADTQYF.

This clonotype occurred many times. The CDR3 sequence is CSVEGYKAEAFF. DNA of the CDR3: TGCAGCGTTGAGGGGTACAAGGCTGAAGCTTTCTTT. J is TRBJ1-1 and V is TRBV29-1; D remains unclear. In germline, CDR1 is SQVTM, CDR2 ANQGSEA. The CDR3 has 12 amino acids. Between the trimmed V and J ends, which lost 3 bases and 6 bases, there was a span of 11 bases.

With regard to this clonotype: Possible read error: a much larger clone is one base away. Here the CDR3 DNA reads TGCGCCGGCAGCCAAGAAGACAGGGAAAACTATGGCTACACCTTC. Protein product: CAGSQEDRENYGYTF. The chain uses TRBV4-1 and TRBJ1-2; TRBD1 matches 7 bases. The germline V gene encodes CDR1 MGHRA and CDR2 YSYEKL. This CDR3 has 15 amino acids.

In DNA form, the CDR3 reads TGCAGTGCGCAGTACGGACTAGCGGGGGGGGGCACAGATACGCAGTATTTT. It translates to CSAQYGLAGGGTDTQYF. The chain has TRBV20-1 and TRBJ2-3, with TRBD2 matching 15 bases. The junction had 8 bases not matched to a gene; V was cut back by 6 bases and J by 1 base. Germline CDR1 reads DFQATT; CDR2 reads SNEGSKA (reference sequence). The CDR3 totals 17 residues.

This clonotype came up many times. The chain links TRBV24-1 to TRBJ1-1; D is undetermined. The CDR3 length is 12 residues. Germline-derived CDR1 and CDR2 are KGHDR and SFDVKD. Trimming removed 6 bases at V and 6 bases at J, with 10 bases between. CDR3 DNA sequence: TGTGCCACCAGTTCTGACTCCGCTGAAGCTTTCTTT. Encoded protein: CATSSDSAEAFF.

This clonotype was counted many times. V is TRBV4-3 and J is TRBJ2-7; possible D gene TRBD2, 5 bases. Germline CDR1 is LGHNA and CDR2 is YSLEER. The V gene lost 4 bases and the J gene lost 4 bases, with 17 bases spanning the gap. This CDR3 is built from 15 residues. CDR3 sequence: CASSPYTTGGYEQYF. The CDR3, as DNA: TGCGCCAGCAGCCCTTACACGACCGGAGGTTACGAGCAGTACTTC.

This clonotype was seen at least ten times. The rearrangement uses TRBV7-2 and TRBJ1-1, with 10 bases aligning to TRBD1. Germline V gives CDR1 SGHTA, CDR2 FQGNSA. After removal of 5 bases from V and 6 bases from J, the junction contained 12 bases not matched to a gene. This CDR3 region has 16 residues. The CDR3 loop reads CASSPPRDRGLAEAFF. Here the CDR3 DNA reads TGTGCCAGCAGCCCCCCCCGGGACAGGGGACTTGCTGAAGCTTTCTTT.

The genes are TRBV19 and TRBJ2-1; D is perhaps TRBD1 (6 bases). The V end lost 0 bases, the J end lost 2 bases, and 11 bases lay between the germline ends. The CDR3 totals 16 residues. Germline loops: CDR1 LNHDA, CDR2 SQIVND (reference sequence). The CDR3 bases are TGTGCCAGTAGTATAGACGGGACACGGGCCTACAATGAGCAGTTCTTC. This gives the protein CASSIDGTRAYNEQFF.

On this clonotype: Given a much more abundant clone one base away, this may be a read error. V and J are TRBV9 and TRBJ1-5, with TRBD1 matching over 11 bases. The CDR3 covers 14 residues. The V gene's germline CDR1 is SGDLS and CDR2 YYNGEE. CDR3 amino acids: CASGVGTGGQPQHF. CDR3 bases: TGTGCCAGCGGCGTAGGGACAGGGGGTCAGCCCCAGCATTTT.

Ten or more counts support this clonotype. V usage is TRBV29-1 and J usage is TRBJ2-7, with 7 bases matching TRBD1. Looked up from germline, CDR1 is SQVTM and CDR2 is ANQGSEA. V dropped 5 bases and J dropped 0; count of bases not matched to a gene: 1. The CDR3 spans 12 residues. In DNA form, the CDR3 reads TGCAGCGTTAGGGACAGCTCCTACGAGCAGTACTTC. It is translated as CSVRDSSYEQYF.

This clonotype was recorded many times. J is TRBJ1-5 and V is TRBV25-1, with D possibly being TRBD1 (6 bases). Deletions cut 8 bases from V and 3 bases from J, with 17 bases between. Looked up from germline, CDR1 is MGHDK and CDR2 is SYGVNS. There are 15 residues in the CDR3. DNA of the CDR3: TGTGCCAGCTCCGCGGGGGCAGGTGTCAATCAGCCCCAGCATTTT. This gives the protein CASSAGAGVNQPQHF.

The rearrangement links TRBV30 to TRBJ1-6; weak D call: TRBD1 (6 bases). The CDR3 runs to 14 residues. Trimming cost V 4 bases and J 8 bases, with 15 bases left between them. Germline values: CDR1 GTSNPN, CDR2 SVGIG (reference sequence). As DNA, the CDR3 is TGTGCCTGGAAATTCGACAGGAGTTATTCACCCCTCCACTTT. Amino acid sequence: CAWKFDRSYSPLHF.

Of note for this clonotype: The conserved phenylalanine or tryptophan is not found at the CDR3 terminus, so this likely reflects a read error. V and J are TRBV15 and TRBJ1-2; D call uncertain. The V end lost 0 bases, the J end lost 8 bases, and 10 bases lay between the germline ends. The CDR3 runs 13 residues. Looked up from germline, CDR1 is LNHNV and CDR2 is YYDKDF (reference sequence). The CDR3 nucleotides are TGTGCCACCAGCAGAGATCAAAGCGGCGGCTACACCCTC. Translation gives CATSRDQSGGYTL.

This clonotype was detected only a few times. The chain recombines TRBV7-6 with TRBJ2-1; tentative D call: TRBD2 (5 bases). Between the trimmed V and J ends, which lost 1 base and 8 bases, there was a span of 9 bases. The CDR3 loop spans 13 amino acids. The germline gives CDR1 SGHVS, CDR2 FNYEAQ. CDR3 DNA: TGTGCCAGCAGCTTAGTTCTAGCCTATGAGCAGTTCTTC. This translates into CASSLVLAYEQFF.

This clonotype occurred many times. This rearrangement joins TRBV12-3 or TRBV12-4 to TRBJ2-5; 10 bases map to TRBD1. The CDR3 is 17 amino acids. The ends lost 6 bases at V and 5 bases at J; junction bases unmatched: 15. The CDR3 is CASRKAGDRGFGETQYF. The CDR3 DNA follows: TGTGCCAGCAGAAAAGCTGGGGACAGGGGTTTCGGCGAGACCCAGTACTTC.

For the CDR3, the DNA is TGTGCCACCAGTGATTCCCAGGCAGTCACCTACGAGCAGTACTTC. Protein: CATSDSQAVTYEQYF. The chain links TRBV24-1 to TRBJ2-7; D unclear. The germline CDR1 and CDR2 sequences are KGHDR and SFDVKD. The CDR3 runs to 15 residues. V lost 2 bases, J lost 2 bases, and 12 bases lay in between.

This clonotype was observed at least ten times. The chain combines TRBV11-2 with TRBJ2-3; D not resolved. Germline V lookup: CDR1 SGHAT, CDR2 FQNNGV. CDR3 length: 14 residues. V was trimmed by 5 bases and J by 0 bases, leaving 9 bases between them. The CDR3 loop is CASSRQLSTDTQYF. The CDR3 nucleotides read TGTGCCAGCAGCCGCCAGTTGAGCACAGATACGCAGTATTTT.